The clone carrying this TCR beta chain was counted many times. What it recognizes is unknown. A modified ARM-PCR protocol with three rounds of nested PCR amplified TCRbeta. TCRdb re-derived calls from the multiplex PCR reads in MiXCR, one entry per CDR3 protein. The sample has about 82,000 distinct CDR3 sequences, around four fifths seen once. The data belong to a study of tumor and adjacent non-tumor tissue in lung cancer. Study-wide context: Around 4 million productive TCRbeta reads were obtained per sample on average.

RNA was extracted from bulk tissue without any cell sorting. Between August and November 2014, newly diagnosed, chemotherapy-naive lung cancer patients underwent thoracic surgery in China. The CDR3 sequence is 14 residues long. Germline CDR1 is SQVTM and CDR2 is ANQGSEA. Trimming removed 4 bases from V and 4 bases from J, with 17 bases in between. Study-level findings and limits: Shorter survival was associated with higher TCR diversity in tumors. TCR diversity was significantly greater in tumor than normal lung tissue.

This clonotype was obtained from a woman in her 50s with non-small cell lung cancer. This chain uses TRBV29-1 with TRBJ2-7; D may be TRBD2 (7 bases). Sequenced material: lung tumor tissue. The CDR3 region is CSVGEGGRSYEQYF. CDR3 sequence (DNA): TGCAGCGTTGGGGAGGGGGGACGGTCTTACGAGCAGTACTTC.